This TCR beta chain stems from a study of T cell repertoires in cytomegalovirus infection. TCRdb re-called the reads with MiXCR, one entry per CDR3 protein. The profile shows a few hundred thousand distinct CDR3 sequences, over 7.5% of them singletons. This CDR3 contains 14 residues. V shed 6 bases and J 6 bases; nucleotides not matched to a gene: 5. This clonotype was picked up many times. Antigen specificity is unknown. Study observations and caveats: Using cumulative public TCR beta family frequency, the authors identified those who carried CMV together with the relevant HLA. There were HLA-C-restricted CMV-specific TCR beta clonotypes dominating the ex vivo response.

This sequence joins TRBV12-3 or TRBV12-4 and TRBJ2-7; 13 bases are shared with TRBD2. Sequenced sample: PBMCs. The source of this sequence is a human donor in good health (CMV status not recorded). Some clones in this sample may be carry-over from other donors' samples. The CDR3 reads CASRLAGGRVEQYF. CDR3 in DNA: TGTGCCAGCAGACTAGCGGGAGGGCGGGTCGAGCAGTACTTC.